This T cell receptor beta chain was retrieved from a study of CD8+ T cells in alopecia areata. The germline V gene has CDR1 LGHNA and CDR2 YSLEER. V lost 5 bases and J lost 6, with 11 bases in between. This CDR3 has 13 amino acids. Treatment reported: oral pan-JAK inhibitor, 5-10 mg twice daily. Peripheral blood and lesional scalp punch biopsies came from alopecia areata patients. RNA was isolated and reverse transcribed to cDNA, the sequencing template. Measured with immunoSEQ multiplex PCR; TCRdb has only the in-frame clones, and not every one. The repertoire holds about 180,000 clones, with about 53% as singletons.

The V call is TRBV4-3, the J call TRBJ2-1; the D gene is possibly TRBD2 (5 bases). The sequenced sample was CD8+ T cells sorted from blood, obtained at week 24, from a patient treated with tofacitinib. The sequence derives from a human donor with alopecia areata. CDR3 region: CASSAVRGNEQFF. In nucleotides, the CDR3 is TGCGCCAGCAGCGCCGTTCGGGGCAATGAGCAGTTCTTC.